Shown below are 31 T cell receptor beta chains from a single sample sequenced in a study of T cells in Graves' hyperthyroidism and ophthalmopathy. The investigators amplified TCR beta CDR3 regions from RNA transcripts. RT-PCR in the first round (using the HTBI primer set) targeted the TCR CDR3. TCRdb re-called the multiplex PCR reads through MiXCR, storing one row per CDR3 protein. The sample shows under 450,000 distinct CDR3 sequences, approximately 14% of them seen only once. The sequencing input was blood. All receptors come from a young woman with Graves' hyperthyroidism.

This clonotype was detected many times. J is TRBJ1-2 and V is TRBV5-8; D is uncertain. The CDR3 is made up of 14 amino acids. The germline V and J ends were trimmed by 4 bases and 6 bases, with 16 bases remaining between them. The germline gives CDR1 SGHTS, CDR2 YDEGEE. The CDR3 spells CASSGRGNIDGYTF. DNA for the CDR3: TGTGCCAGCAGCGGTCGAGGGAATATCGATGGCTACACCTTC.

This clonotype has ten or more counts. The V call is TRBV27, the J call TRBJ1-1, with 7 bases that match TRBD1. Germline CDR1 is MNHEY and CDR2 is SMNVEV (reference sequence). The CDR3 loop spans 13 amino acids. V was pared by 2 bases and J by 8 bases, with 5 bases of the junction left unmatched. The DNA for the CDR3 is TGTGCCAGCAGTTTAACCAGGGGGGGCGAAGCTTTCTTT. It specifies CASSLTRGGEAFF.

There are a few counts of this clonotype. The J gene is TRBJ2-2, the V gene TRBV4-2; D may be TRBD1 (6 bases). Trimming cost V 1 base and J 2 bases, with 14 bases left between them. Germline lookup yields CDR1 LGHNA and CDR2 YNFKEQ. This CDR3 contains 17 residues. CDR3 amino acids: CASSQVTRTDNTGELFF. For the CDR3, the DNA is TGTGCCAGCAGCCAAGTCACCCGGACAGATAACACCGGGGAGCTGTTTTTT.

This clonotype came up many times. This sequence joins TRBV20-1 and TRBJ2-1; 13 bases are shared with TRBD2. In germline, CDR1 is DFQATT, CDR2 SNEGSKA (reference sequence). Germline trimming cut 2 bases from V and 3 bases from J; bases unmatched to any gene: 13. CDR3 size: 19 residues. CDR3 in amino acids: CSARSVTSGGPYYYNEQFF. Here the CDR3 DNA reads TGCAGTGCTAGATCGGTGACTAGCGGGGGGCCCTACTACTACAATGAGCAGTTCTTC.

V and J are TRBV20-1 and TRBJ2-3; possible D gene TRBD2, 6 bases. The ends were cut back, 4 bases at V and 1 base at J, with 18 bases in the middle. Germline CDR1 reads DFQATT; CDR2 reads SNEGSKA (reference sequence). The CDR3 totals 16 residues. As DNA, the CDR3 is TGCAGTGCTAACCCCGGGACTGGCGGAGGCACAGATACGCAGTATTTT. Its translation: CSANPGTGGGTDTQYF.

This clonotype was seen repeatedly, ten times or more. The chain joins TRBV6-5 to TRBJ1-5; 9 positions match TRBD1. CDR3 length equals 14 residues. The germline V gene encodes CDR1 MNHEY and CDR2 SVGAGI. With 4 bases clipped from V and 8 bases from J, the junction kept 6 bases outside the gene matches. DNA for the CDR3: TGTGCCAGCAGTTTCGGGACAGGGTATAAGCCCCAGCATTTT. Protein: CASSFGTGYKPQHF.

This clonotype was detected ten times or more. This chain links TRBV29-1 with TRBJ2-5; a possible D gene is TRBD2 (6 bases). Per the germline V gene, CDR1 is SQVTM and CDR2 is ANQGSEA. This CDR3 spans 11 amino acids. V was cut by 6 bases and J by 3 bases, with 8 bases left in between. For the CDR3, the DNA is TGCAGCGTGGTAGCGGAAGAGACCCAGTACTTC. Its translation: CSVVAEETQYF. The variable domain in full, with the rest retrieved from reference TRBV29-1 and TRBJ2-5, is SAVISQKPSRDICQRGTSLTIQCQVDSQVTMMFWYRQQPGQSLTLIATANQGSEATYESGFVIDKFPISRPNLTFSTLTVSNMSPEDSSIYLCSVVAEETQYFGPGTRLLVL.

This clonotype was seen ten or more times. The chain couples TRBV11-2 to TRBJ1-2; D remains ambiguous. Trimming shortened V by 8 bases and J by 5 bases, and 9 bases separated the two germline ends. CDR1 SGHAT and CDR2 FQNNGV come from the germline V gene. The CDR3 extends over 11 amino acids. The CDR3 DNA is TGTGCCAGCGGAGGAGGTTATGGCTACACCTTC. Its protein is CASGGGYGYTF.

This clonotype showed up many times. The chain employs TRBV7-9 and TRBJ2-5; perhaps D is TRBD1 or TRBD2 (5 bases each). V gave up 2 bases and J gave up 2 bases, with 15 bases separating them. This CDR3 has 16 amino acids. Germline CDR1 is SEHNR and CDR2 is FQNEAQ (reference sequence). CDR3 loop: CASSLRGTGTQETQYF. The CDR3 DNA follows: TGTGCCAGCAGCTTAAGGGGAACGGGGACGCAAGAGACCCAGTACTTC.

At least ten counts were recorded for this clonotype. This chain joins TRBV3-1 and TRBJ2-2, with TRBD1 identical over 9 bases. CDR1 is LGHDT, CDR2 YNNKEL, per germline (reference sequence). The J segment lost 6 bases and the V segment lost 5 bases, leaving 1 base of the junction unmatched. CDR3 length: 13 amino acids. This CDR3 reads CASSYRGPGELFF. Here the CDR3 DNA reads TGTGCCAGCAGCTACAGGGGGCCCGGGGAGCTGTTTTTT. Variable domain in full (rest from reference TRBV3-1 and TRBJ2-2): DTAVSQTPKYLVTQMGNDKSIKCEQNLGHDTMYWYKQDSKKFLKIMFSYNNKELIINETVPNRFSPKSPDKAHLNLHINSLELGDSAVYFCASSYRGPGELFFGEGSRLTVL.

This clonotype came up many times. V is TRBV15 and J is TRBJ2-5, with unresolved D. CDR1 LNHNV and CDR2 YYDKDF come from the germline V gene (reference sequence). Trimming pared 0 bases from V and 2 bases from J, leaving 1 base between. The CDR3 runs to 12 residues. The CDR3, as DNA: TGTGCCACCAGCAGAGATCAAGAGACCCAGTACTTC. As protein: CATSRDQETQYF.

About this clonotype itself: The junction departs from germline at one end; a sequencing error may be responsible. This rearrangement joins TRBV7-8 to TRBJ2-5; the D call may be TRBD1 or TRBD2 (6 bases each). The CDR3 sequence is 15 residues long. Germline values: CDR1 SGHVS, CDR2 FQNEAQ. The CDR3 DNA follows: TGCGCCAGCAGCCACCGACCGGGGGCGAAAGAGACCCAGTACTTC. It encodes CASSHRPGAKETQYF.

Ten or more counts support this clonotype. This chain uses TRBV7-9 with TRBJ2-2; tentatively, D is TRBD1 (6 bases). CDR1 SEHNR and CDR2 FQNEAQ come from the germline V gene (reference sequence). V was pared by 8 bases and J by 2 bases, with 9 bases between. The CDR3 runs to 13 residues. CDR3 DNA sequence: TGTGCCAGCTCGGACAGCAACACCGGGGAGCTGTTTTTT. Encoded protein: CASSDSNTGELFF.

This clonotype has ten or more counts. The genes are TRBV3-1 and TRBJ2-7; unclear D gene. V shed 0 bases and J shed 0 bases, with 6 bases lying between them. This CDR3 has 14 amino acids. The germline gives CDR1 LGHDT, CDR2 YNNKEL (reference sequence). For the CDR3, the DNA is TGTGCCAGCAGCCAAGAGGGCCACTCCTACGAGCAGTACTTC. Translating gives CASSQEGHSYEQYF.

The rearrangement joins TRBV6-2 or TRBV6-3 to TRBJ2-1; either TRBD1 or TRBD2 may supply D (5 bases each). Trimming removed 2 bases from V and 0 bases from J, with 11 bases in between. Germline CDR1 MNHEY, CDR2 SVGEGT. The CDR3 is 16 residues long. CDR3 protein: CASSYGDVPSYNEQFF. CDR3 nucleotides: TGTGCCAGCAGTTACGGGGACGTCCCCTCCTACAATGAGCAGTTCTTC.

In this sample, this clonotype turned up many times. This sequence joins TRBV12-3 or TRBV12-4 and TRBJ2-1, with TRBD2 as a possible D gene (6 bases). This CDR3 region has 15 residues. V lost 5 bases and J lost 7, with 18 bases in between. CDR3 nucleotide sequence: TGTGCCAGCAGTCTCAGCGGGCCCGGTAGGAATGAGCAGTTCTTC. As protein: CASSLSGPGRNEQFF.

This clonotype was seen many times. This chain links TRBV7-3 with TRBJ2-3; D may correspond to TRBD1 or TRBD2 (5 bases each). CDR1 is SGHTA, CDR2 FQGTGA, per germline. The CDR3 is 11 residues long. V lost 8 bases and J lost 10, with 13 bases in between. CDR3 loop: CASAYSGPQYF. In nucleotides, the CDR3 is TGTGCCAGCGCCTACTCGGGGCCGCAGTATTTT.

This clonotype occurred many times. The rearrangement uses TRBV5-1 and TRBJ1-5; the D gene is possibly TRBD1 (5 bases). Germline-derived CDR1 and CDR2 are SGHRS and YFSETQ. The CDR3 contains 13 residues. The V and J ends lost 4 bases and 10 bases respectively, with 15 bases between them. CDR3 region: CASSPGTQGPQHF. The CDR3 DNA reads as TGCGCCAGCAGCCCTGGGACCCAGGGTCCCCAGCATTTT.

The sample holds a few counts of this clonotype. The CDR3 spells CASSMRGFRGGGSYEQYF. The CDR3 DNA reads as TGTGCCAGTAGTATGAGGGGTTTCCGGGGGGGCGGTTCCTACGAGCAGTACTTC. The chain joins TRBV19 to TRBJ2-7, with 8 bases fitting TRBD2. The CDR3 totals 18 residues. Trimming cost V 3 bases and J 1 base; bases outside gene matches: 14. Germline CDR1 reads LNHDA; CDR2 reads SQIVND (reference sequence).

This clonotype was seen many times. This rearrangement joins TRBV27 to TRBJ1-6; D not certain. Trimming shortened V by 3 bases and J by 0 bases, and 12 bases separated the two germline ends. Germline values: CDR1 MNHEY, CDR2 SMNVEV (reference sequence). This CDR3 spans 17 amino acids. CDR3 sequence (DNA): TGTGCCAGCAGTTTGATGGGCGGCAACTCCTATAATTCACCCCTCCACTTT. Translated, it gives CASSLMGGNSYNSPLHF.

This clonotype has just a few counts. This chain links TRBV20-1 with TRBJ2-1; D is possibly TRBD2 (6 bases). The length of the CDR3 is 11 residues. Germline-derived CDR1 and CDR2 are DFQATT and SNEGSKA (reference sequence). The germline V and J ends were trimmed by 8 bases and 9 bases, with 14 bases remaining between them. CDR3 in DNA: TGCAGTTCAACCGCGGGGTTTGAGCAGTTCTTC. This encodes CSSTAGFEQFF.

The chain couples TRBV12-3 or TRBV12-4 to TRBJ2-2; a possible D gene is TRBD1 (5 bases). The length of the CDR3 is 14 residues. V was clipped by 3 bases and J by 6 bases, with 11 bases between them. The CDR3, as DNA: TGTGCCAGCAGTTTTAGGGCAGGGCCCGGGGAGCTGTTTTTT. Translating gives CASSFRAGPGELFF.

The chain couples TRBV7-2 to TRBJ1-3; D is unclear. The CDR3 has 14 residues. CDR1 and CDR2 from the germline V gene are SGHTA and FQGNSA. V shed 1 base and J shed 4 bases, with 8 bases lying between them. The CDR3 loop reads CASSLGGRGNTIYF. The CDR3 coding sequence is TGTGCCAGCAGCTTAGGAGGGAGGGGAAACACCATATATTTT.

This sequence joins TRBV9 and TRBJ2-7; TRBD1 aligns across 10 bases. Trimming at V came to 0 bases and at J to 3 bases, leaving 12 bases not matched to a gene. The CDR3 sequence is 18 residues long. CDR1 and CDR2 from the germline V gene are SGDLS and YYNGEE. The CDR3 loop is CASSVEGQGLNNYYEQYF. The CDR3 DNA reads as TGTGCCAGCAGCGTAGAGGGACAGGGGTTGAATAATTACTACGAGCAGTACTTC. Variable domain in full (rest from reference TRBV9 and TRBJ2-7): DSGVTQTPKHLITATGQRVTLRCSPRSGDLSVYWYQQSLDQGLQFLIQYYNGEERAKGNILERFSAQQFPDLHSELNLSSLELGDSALYFCASSVEGQGLNNYYEQYFGPGTRLTVT.

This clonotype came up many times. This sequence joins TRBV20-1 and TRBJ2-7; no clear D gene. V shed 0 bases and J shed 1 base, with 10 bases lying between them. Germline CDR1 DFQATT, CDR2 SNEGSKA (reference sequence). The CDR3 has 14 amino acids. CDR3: CSARDRYGSYEQYF. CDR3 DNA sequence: TGCAGTGCTAGAGATCGGTATGGTTCCTACGAGCAGTACTTC.

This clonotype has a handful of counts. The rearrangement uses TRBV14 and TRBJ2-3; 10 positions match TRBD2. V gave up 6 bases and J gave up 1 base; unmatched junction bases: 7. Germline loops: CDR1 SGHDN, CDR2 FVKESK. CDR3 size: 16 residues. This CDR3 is CASSTSGTSGTDTQYF. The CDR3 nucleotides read TGTGCCAGCAGTACCTCCGGGACTAGCGGCACAGATACGCAGTATTTT.

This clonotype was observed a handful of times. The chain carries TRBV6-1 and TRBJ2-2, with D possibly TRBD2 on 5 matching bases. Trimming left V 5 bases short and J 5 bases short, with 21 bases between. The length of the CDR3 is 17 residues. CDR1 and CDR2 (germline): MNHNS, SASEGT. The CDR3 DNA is TGTGCCAGCAGTCCCCACGAGCGGTGGGAAAGGACCGGGGAGCTGTTTTTT. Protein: CASSPHERWERTGELFF.

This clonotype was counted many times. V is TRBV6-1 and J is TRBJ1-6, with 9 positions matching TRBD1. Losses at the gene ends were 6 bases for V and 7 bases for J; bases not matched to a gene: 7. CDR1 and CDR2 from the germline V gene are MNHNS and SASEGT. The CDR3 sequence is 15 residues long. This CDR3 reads CASRGGQGSNSPLHF. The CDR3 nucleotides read TGTGCCAGCAGAGGAGGACAGGGGTCAAATTCACCCCTCCACTTT.

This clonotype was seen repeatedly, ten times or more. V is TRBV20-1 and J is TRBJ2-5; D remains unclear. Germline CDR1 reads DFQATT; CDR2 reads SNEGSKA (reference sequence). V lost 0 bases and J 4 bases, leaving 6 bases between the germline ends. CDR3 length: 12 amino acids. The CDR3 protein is CSAREDPETQYF. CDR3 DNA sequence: TGCAGTGCTAGAGAAGACCCAGAGACCCAGTACTTC.

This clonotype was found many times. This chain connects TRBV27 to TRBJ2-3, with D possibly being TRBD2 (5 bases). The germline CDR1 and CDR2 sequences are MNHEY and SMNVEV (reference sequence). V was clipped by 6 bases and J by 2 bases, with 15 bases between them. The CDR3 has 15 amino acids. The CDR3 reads CASSPPEVLTDTQYF. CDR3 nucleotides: TGTGCCAGCAGCCCACCGGAGGTACTCACAGATACGCAGTATTTT.

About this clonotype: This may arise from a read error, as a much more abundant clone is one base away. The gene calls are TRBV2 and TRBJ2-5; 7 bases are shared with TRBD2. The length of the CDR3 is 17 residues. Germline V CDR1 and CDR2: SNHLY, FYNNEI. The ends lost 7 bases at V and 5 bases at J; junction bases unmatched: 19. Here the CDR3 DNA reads TGTGCCAGCAAAGGGAGGGAGGCGGGAGATTCCGGGGAGACCCAGTACTTC. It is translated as CASKGREAGDSGETQYF. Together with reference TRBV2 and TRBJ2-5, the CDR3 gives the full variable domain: EPEVTQTPSHQVTQMGQEVILRCVPISNHLYFYWYRQILGQKVEFLVSFYNNEISEKSEIFDDQFSVERPDGSNFTLKIRSTKLEDSAMYFCASKGREAGDSGETQYFGPGTRLLVL.